This TCR beta chain was observed in a study of T cells after yellow fever vaccination. For the study at large: SMART-Seq v4 Ultra Low Input prepared libraries from low-cell fractions.

Germline values: CDR1 SGHTA, CDR2 FQGTGA. The length of the CDR3 is 15 residues. A word on this clonotype: Its antigen is as yet unknown. A read error may produce the germline difference seen at one junction end.

Researchers made TCR cDNA using 5'RACE template switching, and this step added a universal primer site and UMIs. TCRdb itself ran the 5' RACE reads through MiXCR, one entry per CDR3 protein. Of 250,000 to 400,000 distinct CDR3 sequences listed, approximately 4.5% were seen once; the top ten hold 15% to 20%. Points from the study as a whole: It was a small share of clonotypes that appeared in both CD4 and CD8 compartments. Once the booster was given, most primary-vaccination clones reappeared, at 95% to 98% for CD4 and 85% to 90% for CD8.

This TCR was recovered from a man younger than 30 who received the YFV17D yellow fever vaccine. The rearrangement joins TRBV7-3 to TRBJ1-4, with D perhaps matching TRBD1 (5 bases). The input for sequencing was PBMCs, taken 15 days after the yellow fever booster vaccination. Written as DNA, the CDR3 is TGTGCCAGCAGCCGTACAGGTTCAACTAATGAAAAAGTGTTTTTT. It specifies CASSRTGSTNEKVFF.